The clone carrying this T cell receptor (beta chain) turned up a few times. A much larger clone differs from this one at a single base, so this may be a read error. The TCR beta CDR3 regions underwent amplification using RNA transcripts as the source. Initially, a first-round RT-PCR of the TCR CDR3 employed the HTBI primer set. Using its own MiXCR run on the multiplex PCR reads, TCRdb lists one record per CDR3 protein. Among a few hundred thousand distinct CDR3 sequences listed, just over 45% were seen once. These data are taken from a study of T cells in Graves' hyperthyroidism and ophthalmopathy. Germline V gene sequence: CDR1 SGHTA, CDR2 FQGNSA. The CDR3 spans 14 residues. V lost 3 bases, J lost 6 bases, and 5 bases stayed unmatched.

This sequence originates from a woman aged 18-29 years with Graves' hyperthyroidism. The genes are TRBV7-2 and TRBJ2-7; 10 bases align to TRBD2. Sequences were obtained from peripheral blood or thyroid tissue (not recorded which). The CDR3 spells CASSLGLARGEQYF. CDR3 nucleotides: TGTGCCAGCAGCTTGGGACTAGCGAGAGGCGAGCAGTACTTC.